These 25 T cell receptor beta chains share one sample of origin, sequenced in a study of T-cell reconstitution after alpha-beta-depleted transplantation in children. Unique molecular identifiers were used to barcode this TCRbeta library. TCRdb re-called the PCR reads through MiXCR, storing one row per CDR3 protein. This sample has around 420,000 distinct CDR3 sequences, with under 20% found just once. The sequences come from PBMCs, mostly from graft donor cells, collected 360 days after TCRalphabeta/CD19-depleted stem cell transplant. Source of these receptors: a boy in the first two years of life who had a stem cell transplant for Wiskott-Aldrich syndrome, so the T cells may come from the graft donor.

There are a few counts of this clonotype. The CDR3 DNA reads TGTGCCAGCAGTTCCGGCGGGAACGAGCAGTACTTC. This translates into CASSSGGNEQYF. This chain connects TRBV6-6 to TRBJ2-7, with D possibly being TRBD2 (6 bases). V was trimmed by 4 bases and J by 5 bases, leaving 9 bases between them. Per the germline V gene, CDR1 is MNHNY and CDR2 is SVGAGI (reference sequence). This CDR3 region has 12 residues.

There are a few counts of this clonotype. J is TRBJ2-7 and V is TRBV7-9, with no clear D. V lost 5 bases and J 3 bases, leaving 11 bases between the germline ends. The length of the CDR3 is 13 residues. Germline CDR1 reads SEHNR; CDR2 reads FQNEAQ (reference sequence). In DNA form, the CDR3 reads TGTGCCAGCAGCGCCTATATGAGCTACGAGCAGTACTTC. Translation gives CASSAYMSYEQYF.

This clonotype was seen ten or more times. V usage is TRBV20-1 and J usage is TRBJ2-1, with unresolved D. CDR1 is DFQATT and CDR2 is SNEGSKA in the germline V gene (reference sequence). Trimming left V 3 bases short and J 6 bases short, with 9 bases between. The CDR3 loop spans 12 amino acids. CDR3 DNA: TGCAGTGCTAGTTCCATCCGCAATGAGCAGTTCTTC. Its translation is CSASSIRNEQFF.

This clonotype appeared a few times. V gene TRBV30 combines with J gene TRBJ2-1; D might be TRBD2 (6 bases). V was cut by 3 bases and J by 6 bases, with 9 bases left in between. Germline V gene sequence: CDR1 GTSNPN, CDR2 SVGIG (reference sequence). This CDR3 has 12 residues. CDR3 amino acids: CAWRRDFNEQFF. The CDR3 DNA follows: TGTGCCTGGAGAAGGGACTTCAATGAGCAGTTCTTC.

This clonotype showed up many times. The chain carries TRBV5-4 and TRBJ2-1, with 13 bases fitting TRBD2. CDR1 is SGHNT, CDR2 YYREEE, per germline (reference sequence). This CDR3 spans 19 amino acids. V shed 2 bases, J shed 1 base, and the junction held 9 bases outside the gene matches. The CDR3 nucleotides read TGTGCCAGCAGCTTAATCAGGACTAGCGGGAGTTGGTCCTACAATGAGCAGTTCTTC. Translating gives CASSLIRTSGSWSYNEQFF. Variable domain in full (rest from reference TRBV5-4 and TRBJ2-1): ETGVTQSPTHLIKTRGQQVTLRCSSQSGHNTVSWYQQALGQGPQFIFQYYREEENGRGNFPPRFSGLQFPNYSSELNVNALELDDSALYLCASSLIRTSGSWSYNEQFFGPGTRLTVL.

Of note for this clonotype: A read error may account for a junction end that differs from germline. This chain connects TRBV5-6 to TRBJ2-1, with no clear D. The length of the CDR3 is 14 residues. CDR1 is SGHDT and CDR2 is YYEEEE in the germline V gene. CDR3 in DNA: TGTGCCAGCAGCTCAGTAAGGGCCTACAAAGAGCAGTTCTTC. Translating it yields CASSSVRAYKEQFF.

This clonotype was seen only a few times. The V and J genes are TRBV29-1 and TRBJ2-1, with a tentative D call TRBD2 (7 bases). CDR1 is SQVTM, CDR2 ANQGSEA, per germline. The CDR3 runs 13 residues. The V and J ends lost 7 bases and 5 bases respectively, with 15 bases between them. The CDR3 DNA follows: TGCAGCGCGGGGGGCCTCTTACACAATGAGCAGTTCTTC. Protein product: CSAGGLLHNEQFF.

The V and J genes are TRBV11-2 and TRBJ2-7; a possible D gene is TRBD2 (7 bases). Between the trimmed V and J ends, which lost 5 bases and 7 bases, there was a span of 12 bases. This CDR3 comprises 12 residues. Germline V gene sequence: CDR1 SGHAT, CDR2 FQNNGV. The CDR3 loop is CASSPGGLEQYF. Written as DNA, the CDR3 is TGTGCCAGCAGCCCCGGGGGGCTAGAGCAGTACTTC. Complete variable domain (other parts from reference TRBV11-2 and TRBJ2-7): EAGVAQSPRYKIIEKRQSVAFWCNPISGHATLYWYQQILGQGPKLLIQFQNNGVVDDSQLPKDRFSAERLKGVDSTLKIQPAKLEDSAVYLCASSPGGLEQYFGPGTRLTVT.

This rearrangement joins TRBV6-5 to TRBJ2-7; no clear D gene. V shed 0 bases and J shed 7 bases, with 10 bases lying between them. This CDR3 is built from 13 residues. Germline loops: CDR1 MNHEY, CDR2 SVGAGI. The CDR3 DNA reads as TGTGCCAGCAGTTACTCGGACGGAAATGAGCAGTACTTC. This codes for CASSYSDGNEQYF.

The chain couples TRBV12-3 or TRBV12-4 to TRBJ2-5; 12 positions match TRBD2. V shed 4 bases, J shed 4 bases, and the junction held 7 bases outside the gene matches. This CDR3 contains 16 residues. The CDR3 nucleotides are TGTGCCAGCAGTTCCGGACTAGCGGGATCTCGAGAGACCCAGTACTTC. It specifies CASSSGLAGSRETQYF.

This clonotype was found a few times. The chain joins TRBV5-1 to TRBJ2-7, with D possibly matching TRBD2 (6 bases). The CDR3 extends over 16 amino acids. Trimming stripped 5 bases from V and 2 bases from J, with 20 bases between. Germline V gene data show CDR1 as SGHRS and CDR2 as YFSETQ. The CDR3 DNA is TGCGCCAGCAGTACGGGAGTGGGGACGGTAACCTACGAGCAGTACTTC. It translates to CASSTGVGTVTYEQYF.

The rearrangement links TRBV7-2 to TRBJ2-1; 9 bases are shared with TRBD1. After removal of 1 base from V and 10 bases from J, the junction contained 8 bases not matched to a gene. The CDR3 consists of 15 residues. Germline CDR1 SGHTA, CDR2 FQGNSA. The CDR3 region is CASSLEGQGLREQFF. CDR3 nucleotides: TGTGCCAGCAGCTTAGAGGGACAGGGTTTGCGGGAGCAGTTCTTC.

In nucleotides, the CDR3 is TGCGCCAGCAGTGACAGGGGGCCCCCTGGCTACACCTTC. Translation: CASSDRGPPGYTF. The J gene is TRBJ1-2, the V gene TRBV10-2; 8 bases agree with TRBD1. This CDR3 has 13 residues. CDR1 and CDR2 from the germline V gene are WSHSY and SAAADI. Trimming at V came to 3 bases and at J to 7 bases, leaving 4 bases not matched to a gene.

This clonotype was picked up a small number of times. V usage is TRBV5-1 and J usage is TRBJ2-6, with 8 bases matching TRBD1. Germline CDR1 SGHRS, CDR2 YFSETQ. V dropped 3 bases and J dropped 1; count of bases not matched to a gene: 9. The CDR3 sequence is 18 residues long. CDR3 loop: CASSYPTGDLSGANVLTF. The DNA of the CDR3 is TGCGCCAGCAGCTACCCGACAGGGGACTTATCTGGGGCCAACGTCCTGACTTTC.

This clonotype was seen only a few times. The chain uses TRBV4-2 and TRBJ2-3; D gene uncertain. The ends were cut back, 0 bases at V and 0 bases at J, with 7 bases in the middle. Germline assignment: CDR1 LGHNA and CDR2 YNFKEQ. The CDR3 runs to 15 residues. As DNA, the CDR3 is TGTGCCAGCAGCCAAGAAGGCCCCAGCACAGATACGCAGTATTTT. Translating it yields CASSQEGPSTDTQYF.

V usage is TRBV29-1 and J usage is TRBJ1-1, with D perhaps matching TRBD1 (5 bases). Per germline, CDR1 SQVTM and CDR2 ANQGSEA. With 5 bases removed from V and 1 base from J, the gap between germline ends came to 14 bases. There are 14 residues in the CDR3. The CDR3 spells CSVIKRGQNTEAFF. The CDR3 DNA is TGCAGCGTTATTAAACGTGGACAGAACACTGAAGCTTTCTTT.

The CDR3 region has the DNA TGTGCCAGCAGTTTATGGGGGGATCAGCCCCAGCATTTT. Translating gives CASSLWGDQPQHF. This rearrangement joins TRBV28 to TRBJ1-5, with a weak D call TRBD1 (5 bases). Germline CDR1 reads MDHEN; CDR2 reads SYDVKM. CDR3 length: 13 residues. With 0 bases removed from V and 5 bases from J, the gap between germline ends came to 5 bases.

A few counts support this clonotype. This chain joins TRBV29-1 and TRBJ1-5; maybe TRBD1 (6 bases). Germline values: CDR1 SQVTM, CDR2 ANQGSEA. Trimming left V 5 bases short and J 2 bases short, with 10 bases between. The length of the CDR3 is 13 residues. Written as DNA, the CDR3 is TGCAGCGTTAAGGGGGACGGCAATCAGCCCCAGCATTTT. Encoded protein: CSVKGDGNQPQHF.

This clonotype was seen a few times. The chain combines TRBV24-1 with TRBJ2-1, with D tentatively TRBD2 (5 bases). This CDR3 is built from 14 residues. CDR1 is KGHDR, CDR2 SFDVKD, per germline. With 9 bases removed from V and 5 bases from J, the gap between germline ends came to 16 bases. The CDR3 coding sequence is TGTGCCACCGGTCCCCCACTAGGAGACAATGAGCAGTTCTTC. Translated: CATGPPLGDNEQFF.

The V gene is TRBV6-5, the J gene TRBJ1-6, with a possible D match to TRBD1 (6 bases). Germline V gene lookup returns CDR1 MNHEY and CDR2 SVGAGI. Trimming left V 2 bases short and J 5 bases short, with 10 bases between. The CDR3 length is 15 residues. CDR3 amino acids: CASSYQGLNNSPLHF. CDR3 DNA sequence: TGTGCCAGCAGTTACCAGGGGCTTAATAATTCACCCCTCCACTTT.

The V gene is TRBV2, the J gene TRBJ1-2; unclear D gene. Trimming removed 1 base from V and 5 bases from J, with 14 bases in between. Germline CDR1 and CDR2: SNHLY and FYNNEI. The CDR3 extends over 15 amino acids. CDR3 DNA: TGTGCCAGCAGTGAAGGGGCACACCAAGGGTATGGCTACACCTTC. Translation: CASSEGAHQGYGYTF. Complete variable domain (other parts from reference TRBV2 and TRBJ1-2): EPEVTQTPSHQVTQMGQEVILRCVPISNHLYFYWYRQILGQKVEFLVSFYNNEISEKSEIFDDQFSVERPDGSNFTLKIRSTKLEDSAMYFCASSEGAHQGYGYTFGSGTRLTVV.

The DNA of the CDR3 is TGTGCCTGGAGAAAAGGCGGGATGGTTTTCGGGGAGCTGTTTTTT. It translates to CAWRKGGMVFGELFF. V and J are TRBV30 and TRBJ2-2, with D possibly being TRBD2 (6 bases). V was trimmed by 3 bases and J by 7 bases, leaving 18 bases between them. The V gene's germline CDR1 is GTSNPN and CDR2 SVGIG (reference sequence). The CDR3 has 15 residues.

The chain uses TRBV5-1 and TRBJ2-6; a possible D gene is TRBD1 (6 bases). Germline CDR1 and CDR2: SGHRS and YFSETQ. The CDR3 is 18 residues long. V was pared by 1 base and J by 0 bases, with 14 bases between. The CDR3 nucleotides are TGCGCCAGCAGCTTGAGGGGGACCGACTTCTCTGGGGCCAACGTCCTGACTTTC. Translated, it gives CASSLRGTDFSGANVLTF.

This clonotype has just a few counts. V gene TRBV5-1 combines with J gene TRBJ2-1; no firm D call. The V end was cut by 0 bases, the J end by 6 bases, with 13 bases between. The CDR3 is made up of 15 amino acids. Germline V gene data show CDR1 as SGHRS and CDR2 as YFSETQ. CDR3 loop: CASSLDPSGANEQFF. The CDR3 DNA is TGCGCCAGCAGCTTGGACCCCAGTGGTGCCAATGAGCAGTTCTTC.

This clonotype was counted between two and nine times. A read error may account for a junction end that differs from germline. The rearrangement uses TRBV30 and TRBJ2-7, with 10 bases aligning to TRBD1. Germline CDR1 is GTSNPN and CDR2 is SVGIG (reference sequence). The CDR3 contains 13 residues. CDR3 in DNA: TGTGCCTGGGACAGGGGGCGCCTCTACGAGGAGTACTTC. Its protein is CAWDRGRLYEEYF.